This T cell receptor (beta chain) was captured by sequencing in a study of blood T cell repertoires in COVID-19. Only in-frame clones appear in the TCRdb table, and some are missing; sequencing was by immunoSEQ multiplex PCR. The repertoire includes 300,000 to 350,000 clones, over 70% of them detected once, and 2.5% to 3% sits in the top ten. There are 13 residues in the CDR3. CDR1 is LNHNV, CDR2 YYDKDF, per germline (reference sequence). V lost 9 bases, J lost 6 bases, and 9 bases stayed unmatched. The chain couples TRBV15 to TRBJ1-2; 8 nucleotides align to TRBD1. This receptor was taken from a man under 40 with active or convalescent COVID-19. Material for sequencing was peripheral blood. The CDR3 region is CATARGRTDGYTF. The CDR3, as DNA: TGTGCCACGGCCAGGGGGCGTACCGATGGCTACACCTTC.